The entry below describes one TCR beta chain. A single count supports this clone. Its antigen remains unidentified. No base qualities exist here, and no much larger clone lies one base off it. This record belongs to a study of PD-L1 blockade in urothelial cancer (dated by TCRdb to about 2017). A note on the overall study: Every patient began therapy in the mid-2010s and was given atezolizumab 1,200 mg intravenously every 3 weeks. Twenty-five of 29 patients were males with bladder-origin urothelial cancer, and about 65% of the 29 reported a prior smoking history. An ECOG performance status of 0 or 1 was recorded for the patients, and 0 to 3 prior chemotherapy regimens had been received by the patients. Blood samples were analyzed at 3 weeks after treatment start (second dose) and at 6 weeks after treatment start. Blood samples gave median yields of around 150,000 T cells and 82,636 unique TCRs, along with a median clonality of around 0.08. Somatic, immune and clinical correlates of response to PD-L1 blockade with atezolizumab in urothelial cancer were the focus of an exploratory multi-omic analysis. Pretreatment tumor samples, along with matched peripheral blood serially collected before and after atezolizumab treatment, were subjected to TCR sequencing. Progression-free survival longer than 6 months counted as durable clinical benefit, and TCR features were additionally tested against both progression-free and overall survival. Whole exome sequencing and RNA sequencing of pretreatment tumors were performed alongside TCR sequencing in the same patients. Durable clinical benefit was achieved by nine patients and was not achieved by 20 patients. Pretreatment blood TCR-seq was available for fewer than 30 patients, at least one posttreatment blood collection was obtained for around 25 patients, and tumor TCR-seq was available for around 25 patients.

The CDR3 sequence holds 15 residues, the cysteine and phenylalanine included. Only CDR3 DNA is held: 45 bases, read in frame from base 1. The germline V gene encodes CDR1 SGHTA and CDR2 FQGTGA. Clipping removes 3 bases from V and 3 bases from J, with 5 as the unmatched junction base count. In the paper's terms, the time point label means: peripheral blood 6 weeks after treatment start. The cohort comprised approximately 30 patients with locally advanced or metastatic urothelial carcinoma treated at Memorial Sloan Kettering on a trial protocol. Peripheral blood mononuclear cells were collected pretreatment and during treatment, at between 1 and 8 total time points per patient. The Qiagen DNeasy Blood extraction kit was used to purify genomic DNA from total PBMCs and tumor samples. Collected pretreatment and during treatment, PBMCs were isolated and stored as previously described. Synthetic TCR analog templates were spiked into each PCR so that absolute template abundance could be estimated from read counts. Using the immunoSEQ assay, TCRbeta CDR3 regions were amplified from genomic DNA with bias-controlled V and J gene primers. Sequencing of rearranged TCRbeta segments was done at approximately 20X coverage. Turning to the authors' computational methods: Sequencing errors were corrected by clustering, and CDR3s were annotated against IMGT so that V, D and J genes could be assigned. Only productive TCRbeta rearrangements were used in downstream analyses, excluding out-of-frame or stop-codon sequences. Clonality was computed as one minus Shannon entropy normalized by the log of the number of unique productive sequences. Fisher's exact test with Benjamini-Hochberg correction, at a threshold of adjusted p below 0.01, was used to find clones that differed between time points or between blood and tumor. What TCRdb holds here is the immuneACCESS table cut down to in-frame rearrangements. Part of the clones is not present; checked against another copy, under half of the missing clones reflect an unresolved V gene, and the others are unexplained. Clone size and V and J calls were adopted from that table, with D and trimming inferred from the DNA. The sample table records approximately 110,000 clones; less than 95% of these occur just once. The ten largest clones take up approximately 3.5% of the sample.

Overall study results and their limits: A pretreatment peripheral blood TCR clonality below the median was linked to improved progression-free and overall survival. Patients with durable benefit showed greater expansion of tumor-associated TCR clones in peripheral blood 3 weeks after starting treatment (n of about 20, p = 0.022). Because the sample size was small (n of about 29) and many exploratory analyses were performed, the results are intended to be hypothesis-generating.

The chain joins TRBV7-3 to TRBJ2-1, with 7 bases matching TRBD1. The sequence derives from a man aged 55 to 70 with urothelial cancer. Sample: PBMCs, taken around atezolizumab (anti-PD-L1) treatment. In nucleotide form, the sequence is TGTGCCAGCAGCTTGACCGGGACAGACTACAATGAGCAGTTCTTC. Translated, this gives CASSLTGTDYNEQFF. Beyond the CDR3, the reference TRBV7-3 and TRBJ2-1 genes provide the residues; the full variable domain reads: GAGVSQTPSNKVTEKGKYVELRCDPISGHTALYWYRQSLGQGPEFLIYFQGTGAADDSGLPNDRFFAVRPEGSVSTLKIQRTERGDSAVYLCASSLTGTDYNEQFFGPGTRLTVL.